The clone carrying this T cell receptor (beta chain) has only a few counts. The data were obtained in a study of T cells after yellow fever vaccination. V was shortened by 3 bases and J by 5 bases, with 13 bases between the two germline ends. The CDR3 totals 14 residues. Germline-derived CDR1 and CDR2 are SGHRS and YFSETQ. TCRdb ran MiXCR on the 5' RACE reads and lists one entry per CDR3 protein. The sample records 340,000 or so distinct CDR3 sequences, around 13% being singletons. The sequencing used CD4+ T cells sorted from PBMCs, collected 15 days after the yellow fever booster vaccination. The gene calls are TRBV5-1 and TRBJ2-3; D remains ambiguous. The origin of this receptor is a man younger than 35 who received the YFV17D yellow fever vaccine. The CDR3 DNA is TGCGCCAGCAGCTCCGAGCCCCAGCAAGATACGCAGTATTTT. Translating gives CASSSEPQQDTQYF.